The 5 T cell receptor beta chains listed next were all sequenced from one sample in a study of vaccination and CD4 T cells after COVID-19. These TCRs are of unknown antigen specificity. Cultured CD4+ T cell DNA underwent sequencing with the Oncomine TCR Beta short-read assay. TCRdb reprocessed the PCR reads with MiXCR, giving one entry per CDR3 protein. This sample yields over 20,000 distinct CDR3 sequences, of which approximately 44% are seen a single time; 19% belongs to the top ten. As to treatment: approximately 9-day PBMC culture with coronavirus spike peptide pools or control peptides (ViraFEST assay). The specimen was CD4+ T cells from blood, cultured in vitro, collected before SARS-CoV-2 vaccination. Receptors were obtained from a human donor who received a COVID-19 vaccine.

V gene TRBV10-3 combines with J gene TRBJ2-7; D unresolved. Germline V gives CDR1 ENHRY, CDR2 SYGVKD. The germline V and J ends were trimmed by 6 bases and 3 bases, with 12 bases remaining between them. The CDR3 loop spans 13 amino acids. As DNA, the CDR3 is TGTGCCATCAGAAACTCGGACGGCTACGAGCAGTACTTC. Translation gives CAIRNSDGYEQYF.

This clonotype was counted only a few times. This chain connects TRBV27 to TRBJ1-2; TRBD1 agrees at 8 bases. The CDR3 spans 17 residues. The germline gives CDR1 MNHEY, CDR2 SMNVEV (reference sequence). V lost 0 bases, J lost 4 bases, and 10 bases stayed unmatched. CDR3 nucleotides: TGTGCCAGCAGTTTATCGCTTCCGGGACAGGACCCCTATGGCTACACCTTC. Translated, it gives CASSLSLPGQDPYGYTF.

This clonotype was seen only once. CDR3 nucleotides: TGCAGCGTCGATGAACAGGGATGGGAGACCCAGTACTTC. Translation: CSVDEQGWETQYF. The chain combines TRBV29-1 with TRBJ2-5; possible D gene TRBD1, 6 bases. In germline, CDR1 is SQVTM, CDR2 ANQGSEA. Trimming cost V 6 bases and J 5 bases, with 16 bases left between them. This CDR3 comprises 13 residues.

The J gene is TRBJ2-5, the V gene TRBV2, with 9 bases aligning to TRBD1. Germline V gene data show CDR1 as SNHLY and CDR2 as FYNNEI. Trimming at V came to 5 bases and at J to 5 bases, leaving 9 bases not matched to a gene. This CDR3 has 15 amino acids. The CDR3 reads CASSFSQGAEETQYF. CDR3 DNA sequence: TGTGCCAGCAGTTTTTCACAGGGGGCCGAGGAGACCCAGTACTTC. Full variable domain (outside the CDR3, taken from reference TRBV2 and TRBJ2-5): EPEVTQTPSHQVTQMGQEVILRCVPISNHLYFYWYRQILGQKVEFLVSFYNNEISEKSEIFDDQFSVERPDGSNFTLKIRSTKLEDSAMYFCASSFSQGAEETQYFGPGTRLLVL.

This clonotype was observed a few times. This chain links TRBV15 with TRBJ2-1; D is unresolved. The CDR3 extends over 12 amino acids. Germline CDR1 and CDR2: LNHNV and YYDKDF (reference sequence). Trimming removed 1 base at V and 8 bases at J, with 6 bases between. This chain's CDR3 is CATSRVPHEQFF. As DNA, the CDR3 is TGTGCCACCAGCAGAGTCCCCCATGAGCAGTTCTTC.